The clone carrying this T cell receptor (beta chain) appeared many times. The antigen is not known. This sample was taken from a study of T-cell reconstitution after alpha-beta-depleted transplantation in children. General study points: Reportedly, roughly two months post-transplant, alpha-beta T cells arose from several hundred expanded graft clones. Diversity and T-cell counts at one year after transplant derived mostly from new T cells. Surviving recipient T cells and intrathymic progenitors accounted for some patients' high TCRbeta diversity at day 60.

CDR1 is SGHRS, CDR2 YFSETQ, per germline. Germline trimming cut 0 bases from V and 5 bases from J; bases unmatched to any gene: 5. CDR3 length: 15 residues. A TCRbeta library incorporating unique molecular identifiers was prepared. TCRdb called the PCR reads again in MiXCR, with one record for every CDR3 protein. This sample has hundreds of thousands of distinct CDR3 sequences; 10% to 15% occur once, and the top ten carry about 2.2%. Sample: PBMCs, mostly from graft donor cells, taken 360 days after TCRalphabeta/CD19-depleted stem cell transplant. This rearrangement joins TRBV5-1 to TRBJ2-5, with TRBD2 identical over 9 bases. This clonotype originated in a male patient younger than 18 who had a stem cell transplant for acute myeloid leukemia, so the T cells may come from the graft donor. CDR3 amino acids: CASSLVSGGAETQYF. In DNA, the CDR3 is TGCGCCAGCAGCTTGGTTAGCGGGGGCGCCGAGACCCAGTACTTC. Full variable domain (remainder filled in from reference TRBV5-1 and TRBJ2-5): KAGVTQTPRYLIKTRGQQVTLSCSPISGHRSVSWYQQTPGQGLQFLFEYFSETQRNKGNFPGRFSGRQFSNSRSEMNVSTLELGDSALYLCASSLVSGGAETQYFGPGTRLLVL.